These 19 T cell receptor beta chains were sequenced from one sample in a study of cytomegalovirus exposure and HLA in healthy donors. The PCR made use of 60 Vbeta and 13 Jbeta primers. Produced via immunoSEQ multiplex PCR; TCRdb's table is partial and in-frame only. The sample consists of around 200,000 clones, 75% to 80% of them appearing once. The sample consisted of PBMCs. The receptor source for this set is a male donor in good health and CMV-seronegative.

J is TRBJ2-4 and V is TRBV4-3, with D maybe TRBD1 (6 bases). The germline V and J ends were trimmed by 4 bases and 1 base, with 17 bases remaining between them. The germline V gene has CDR1 LGHNA and CDR2 YSLEER. The CDR3 extends over 17 amino acids. The CDR3 region is CASSPRAPGAAKNIQYF. The CDR3 nucleotides read TGCGCCAGCAGCCCTAGGGCGCCAGGGGCGGCCAAAAACATTCAGTACTTC.

Comments on this clone: At one boundary the junction diverges from the germline segment, which might be a read error. This chain joins TRBV7-9 and TRBJ1-4, with 7 nucleotides matching TRBD1. Germline V gives CDR1 SEHNR, CDR2 FQNEAQ (reference sequence). The CDR3 has 14 residues. CDR3 sequence reads: CSSSSRQGNEKLFF. DNA for the CDR3: TGTTCCAGCAGTTCGAGACAGGGTAATGAAAAACTGTTTTTT. The variable domain in full, completed from reference TRBV7-9 and TRBJ1-4, reads DTGVSQNPRHKITKRGQNVTFRCDPISEHNRLYWYRQTLGQGPEFLTYFQNEAQLEKSRLLSDRFSAERPKGSFSTLEIQRTEQGDSAMYLCSSSSRQGNEKLFFGSGTQLSVL.

This chain connects TRBV11-2 to TRBJ2-4; 7 bases match TRBD2. CDR3 size: 16 residues. Germline lookup yields CDR1 SGHAT and CDR2 FQNNGV. Unmatched junction bases numbered 10, after V lost 0 bases and J lost 8 bases. CDR3 bases: TGTGCCAGCAGCTTAGATGGACTAGAGCGGTGGTACATTCAGTACTTC. This sequence encodes CASSLDGLERWYIQYF.

The chain recombines TRBV2 with TRBJ1-1; D is possibly TRBD1 (6 bases). The CDR3 extends over 13 amino acids. Germline lookup yields CDR1 SNHLY and CDR2 FYNNEI. Trimming took 6 bases from V and 5 from J, leaving 13 bases between them. As DNA, the CDR3 is TGTGCCAGCAGCCAGGGGCCGGGTACTGAAGCTTTCTTT. This translates into CASSQGPGTEAFF.

The rearrangement joins TRBV7-2 to TRBJ2-3, with 8 bases that match TRBD2. Losses at the gene ends were 4 bases for V and 2 bases for J; bases not matched to a gene: 2. This CDR3 has 14 residues. Germline CDR1 SGHTA, CDR2 FQGNSA. This CDR3 is CASSSLAVTDTQYF. CDR3 nucleotides: TGTGCCAGCAGCTCACTAGCGGTCACAGATACGCAGTATTTT.

The chain uses TRBV6-5 and TRBJ1-2; 10 bases are shared with TRBD1. The CDR3 is 14 amino acids. Trimming at V came to 5 bases and at J to 8 bases, leaving 8 bases not matched to a gene. Germline assignment: CDR1 MNHEY and CDR2 SVGAGI. Written as DNA, the CDR3 is TGTGCCAGCAGTCACCGAGACAGGGGGCTGGGCTACACCTTC. It translates to CASSHRDRGLGYTF.

This clone occurred a few times. The rearrangement uses TRBV19 and TRBJ2-3, with 7 bases matching TRBD1. This CDR3 comprises 13 residues. The V segment lost 5 bases and the J segment 9 bases; nucleotides outside the gene matches: 8. The germline V gene encodes CDR1 LNHDA and CDR2 SQIVND (reference sequence). The CDR3 bases are TGTGCCAGTAGTGCCAGACAGGGTCTGACGCAGTATTTT. It encodes CASSARQGLTQYF.

This clone has a handful of counts. Other DNA sequences of this sample code for an identical CDR3. The chain employs TRBV7-9 and TRBJ2-3, with D tentatively TRBD2 (6 bases). V lost 0 bases and J lost 3, with 7 bases in between. CDR1 and CDR2 (germline): SEHNR, FQNEAQ (reference sequence). The CDR3 has 14 residues. For the CDR3, the DNA is TGTGCCAGCAGCTTAGCAGGAGGGACAGATACGCAGTATTTT. It translates to CASSLAGGTDTQYF.

This clone was recorded once. V and J are TRBV15 and TRBJ2-1; tentative D call: TRBD1 (6 bases). The V gene lost 1 base and the J gene lost 0 bases, with 19 bases spanning the gap. The CDR3 totals 19 residues. Germline loops: CDR1 LNHNV, CDR2 YYDKDF (reference sequence). The CDR3 DNA reads TGTGCCACCAGCAGAGGGGCAGGGGTAGTTAAGAGCTCCTACAATGAGCAGTTCTTC. Translated: CATSRGAGVVKSSYNEQFF.

Written as DNA, the CDR3 is TGTGCCAGCTCAACCCGGCGGCCCTTAAACAATGAGCAGTTCTTC. Its protein product is CASSTRRPLNNEQFF. This chain links TRBV18 with TRBJ2-1; D uncertain. The CDR3 totals 15 residues. CDR1 is KGHSH, CDR2 LQKENI, per germline. V was clipped by 5 bases and J by 5 bases, with 16 bases between them.

The chain combines TRBV27 with TRBJ2-1, with D perhaps TRBD2 (5 bases). The CDR3 is made up of 11 amino acids. The germline V gene has CDR1 MNHEY and CDR2 SMNVEV (reference sequence). V was trimmed by 5 bases and J by 7 bases, leaving 6 bases between them. CDR3 coding DNA: TGTGCCAGCAGTCGCGGGAATGAGCAGTTCTTC. Translation gives CASSRGNEQFF.

This clone was counted a single time. The chain employs TRBV15 and TRBJ1-5; D may be TRBD1 (5 bases). The germline V gene has CDR1 LNHNV and CDR2 YYDKDF (reference sequence). CDR3 length: 14 amino acids. The V end lost 5 bases, the J end lost 2 bases, and 10 bases lay between the germline ends. DNA for the CDR3: TGTGCCACCAGCGCGCAGGGTGGCAATCAGCCCCAGCATTTT. Translating gives CATSAQGGNQPQHF.

V usage is TRBV2 and J usage is TRBJ1-1; TRBD1 aligns across 10 bases. The J segment lost 3 bases and the V segment lost 6 bases, leaving 7 bases of the junction unmatched. Germline-derived CDR1 and CDR2 are SNHLY and FYNNEI. This CDR3 region has 15 residues. The CDR3 region has the DNA TGTGCCAGCAGCCGGACAGGGGGTCGATACACTGAAGCTTTCTTT. Amino acid sequence: CASSRTGGRYTEAFF.

This chain uses TRBV6-6 with TRBJ2-5; D not certain. Matching the DNA end better, TRBJ2-7 makes the J call doubtful. The CDR3 covers 13 residues. Looked up from germline, CDR1 is MNHNY and CDR2 is SVGAGI (reference sequence). This chain's CDR3 is CASSYNEAYEQYF. The CDR3 nucleotides are TGTGCCAGCAGTTACAATGAAGCCTACGAGCAGTACTTC.

The gene calls are TRBV5-4 and TRBJ2-3; 8 positions match TRBD2. In germline, CDR1 is SGHNT, CDR2 YYREEE (reference sequence). The ends lost 5 bases at V and 0 bases at J; junction bases unmatched: 5. CDR3 length: 15 residues. The CDR3 here is CASRVRGGSTDTQYF. The CDR3, as DNA: TGTGCCAGCAGGGTCCGGGGGGGAAGCACAGATACGCAGTATTTT. Drawing the rest from reference TRBV5-4 and TRBJ2-3, the complete variable domain is ETGVTQSPTHLIKTRGQQVTLRCSSQSGHNTVSWYQQALGQGPQFIFQYYREEENGRGNFPPRFSGLQFPNYSSELNVNALELDDSALYLCASRVRGGSTDTQYFGPGTRLTVL.

This chain's CDR3 is CASRGGDTGELFF. The CDR3 DNA is TGCGCCAGCAGGGGCGGGGACACCGGGGAGCTGTTTTTT. V usage is TRBV5-1 and J usage is TRBJ2-2, with TRBD2 as a possible D gene (6 bases). Trimming stripped 5 bases from V and 3 bases from J, with 8 bases between. Germline V gene data show CDR1 as SGHRS and CDR2 as YFSETQ. The CDR3 covers 13 residues.

The rearrangement joins TRBV6-4 to TRBJ2-3, with 7 bases identical to TRBD1. V gave up 0 bases and J gave up 4 bases; unmatched junction bases: 4. Germline values: CDR1 MRHNA, CDR2 SNTAGT. This CDR3 comprises 15 residues. In DNA form, the CDR3 reads TGTGCCAGCAGTGACTCGGCAGGGGGAGCAGATACGCAGTATTTT. This encodes CASSDSAGGADTQYF.

This sequence joins TRBV2 and TRBJ2-5, with TRBD2 matching over 7 bases. The J call is doubtful: the DNA matches TRBJ2-7 better. The CDR3 runs 14 residues. Germline V lookup: CDR1 SNHLY, CDR2 FYNNEI. CDR3 loop: CASTSTGLTYEQYF. In nucleotides, the CDR3 is TGTGCCAGCACTTCGACGGGACTAACCTACGAGCAGTACTTC.

The chain recombines TRBV25-1 with TRBJ2-1; D remains unclear. The CDR3 has 13 residues. The V end was cut by 3 bases, the J end by 8 bases, with 11 bases between. Looked up from germline, CDR1 is MGHDK and CDR2 is SYGVNS. The CDR3 DNA reads TGTGCCAGCAGTGATAAAATCCTCGATGAGCAGTTCTTC. Encoded protein: CASSDKILDEQFF.